These T cell receptor beta chains were read from a single sample in a study of T cell changes during pregnancy in multiple sclerosis. Using immunoSEQ multiplex PCR, the repertoire was profiled, and TCRdb retains in-frame clones only, with some absent. The table has tens of thousands of clones, around 90% seen once. The specimen was peripheral blood, collected after pregnancy. Every receptor here comes from a female donor in good health, enrolled as a control in a pregnancy study. CDR3s include the opening cysteine and the closing phenylalanine or tryptophan. D genes are given only for firm matches. Rows may omit the clone size; those that give it use once, few, many or a size class.

V	D	size	J	DNA	CDR3
TRBV7-2	.	.	TRBJ2-7	TGTGCCAGCAGCTTAGTACCAGGGATTGTTTACGAGCAGTACTTC	CASSLVPGIVYEQYF
TRBV20-1	.	.	TRBJ2-7	TGCAGTGTTGCGCGGCCGAACGAGCAGTACTTC	CSVARPNEQYF
TRBV27	TRBD1	.	TRBJ1-5	TGTGCCAGCAGACGGACAGGGGGCATTCAGCCCCAGCATTTT	CASRRTGGIQPQHF
TRBV4-3	.	.	TRBJ2-7	TGCGCCAGCAGCCAATTGAACGGCTACGAGCAGTACTTC	CASSQLNGYEQYF
TRBV18	.	.	TRBJ2-3	TGTGCCAGCTCACCACCGGCCACTCCGGGTACGCAGTATTTT	CASSPPATPGTQYF
TRBV5-6	TRBD1	.	TRBJ1-1	TGTGCCAGCAGCTTACGCGATACGGACAGGACGAACACTGAAGCTTTCTTT	CASSLRDTDRTNTEAFF
TRBV9	TRBD2	.	TRBJ2-7	TGTGCCAGCAGCGTTACTAGCGGACAATCCTACGAGCAGTACTTC	CASSVTSGQSYEQYF
TRBV15	.	.	TRBJ1-3	TGTGCCACCAGCAGAGATCGGACAGCTGGAAACACCATATATTTT	CATSRDRTAGNTIYF
TRBV18	TRBD1	medium-sized	TRBJ1-1	TGTGCCACCACCGGGACAGGGTTTACTGAAGCTTTCTTT	CATTGTGFTEAFF
TRBV6-1	TRBD1	.	TRBJ2-5	TGTGCCAGCATTAGACAGGGCATCCAGTACTTC	CASIRQGIQYF
TRBV10-1	TRBD1	.	TRBJ1-1	TGCGCCAGCAGCCGGGACAGGAACACTGAAGCTTTCTTT	CASSRDRNTEAFF
TRBV21-1	.	.	TRBJ2-1	TGTGCCAGCAGCACCGGTCGAGGACTAGTGGGGTTCTTC	CASSTGRGLVGFF
TRBV29-1	.	.	TRBJ2-7	TGCAGCGTGGAAGCCCGAGTGGGCGTCTCCTACGAGCAGTACTTC	CSVEARVGVSYEQYF
TRBV19	.	.	TRBJ2-7	TGTGCCAGTAGTACCGAGGACTACGAGCAGTACTTC	CASSTEDYEQYF
TRBV18	.	.	TRBJ1-1	TGTGCCAGCTCACCACCAGGGACGAGGAGGGTGAACACTGAAGCTTTCTTT	CASSPPGTRRVNTEAFF
TRBV2	TRBD1	.	TRBJ1-1	TGTGCCAGCACCGGCCGGACAGGGGACCCCTATGAAGCTTTCTTT	CASTGRTGDPYEAFF
TRBV30	.	few	TRBJ1-1	TGTGCCTGCCATACAGGGTACACTGAAGCTTTCTTT	CACHTGYTEAFF
TRBV29-1	TRBD1	once	TRBJ1-2	TGCAGCGTTGACAGGGGGCGTGAATGGACCTTC	CSVDRGREWTF
TRBV6-6	.	.	TRBJ2-5	TGTGCCAGCAGTTACTTGGCGGAAGAGACCCAGTACTTC	CASSYLAEETQYF
TRBV7-2	TRBD2	few	TRBJ2-1	TGTGCCAGCAGCTTGGGGACTAGGATTGAGCAGTTCTTC	CASSLGTRIEQFF
TRBV11-2	.	once	TRBJ2-5	TGTGCCAGCAGCCGCGACAGCCGGGAGACCCAGTACTTC	CASSRDSRETQYF
TRBV19	TRBD1	.	TRBJ2-5	TGTGCCAGTAGTCGGGACAGAGGAGAGACCCAGTACTTC	CASSRDRGETQYF
TRBV27	.	once	TRBJ1-1	TGTGCCAGCAGTTTATTCCGGAGCACTGAAGCTTTCTTT	CASSLFRSTEAFF
TRBV29-1	.	.	TRBJ2-1	TGCAGCTCTAGTGGACAGTGGGACAATGAGCAGTTCTTC	CSSSGQWDNEQFF
TRBV6-6	.	once	TRBJ1-2	TGTGCCAGCAGTCAACCACCCGGGGGGCAGTACTATGGCTACACCTTC	CASSQPPGGQYYGYTF
TRBV5-4	TRBD1	.	TRBJ1-1	TGTGCCAGCAGCTTGGTCGCAGGGGGTAACACTGAAGCTTTCTTT	CASSLVAGGNTEAFF
TRBV9	TRBD1	.	TRBJ1-1	TGTGCCAGCAGCGTAGCGGGACAGGGAGTGGCTGAAGCTTTCTTT	CASSVAGQGVAEAFF
TRBV5-6	TRBD1	.	TRBJ2-7	TGTGCCAGCAGCAGCCGGGACAGGGGCCTCGGGTTTTCCTACGAGCAGTACTTC	CASSSRDRGLGFSYEQYF
TRBV30	TRBD2	once	TRBJ2-3	TGTGCCTGGAACACCCAACTAGCGGGAGTCGCAGATACGCAGTATTTT	CAWNTQLAGVADTQYF
TRBV29-1	.	.	TRBJ1-1	TGCAGCGCCTCAGCGGGAGGGGACACTGAAGCTTTCTTT	CSASAGGDTEAFF
TRBV6-1	.	.	TRBJ2-4	TGTGCCAGCACCCCCGACGGGGTAGCCAAAAACATTCAGTACTTC	CASTPDGVAKNIQYF
TRBV19	.	.	TRBJ1-1	TGTGCCAGTAGTATGAGGGAGATGAACACTGAAGCTTTCTTT	CASSMREMNTEAFF
TRBV27	.	.	TRBJ2-3	TGTGCCAGCAGTTTATCTCTAGATACGCAGTATTTT	CASSLSLDTQYF
TRBV4-2	.	.	TRBJ2-3	TGTGCCAGCAGCCAAACAGGGTCTGCAGATACGCAGTATTTT	CASSQTGSADTQYF
TRBV15	.	.	TRBJ2-3	TGTGCCACCAGCGGAGGGGCCTACACAGATACGCAGTATTTT	CATSGGAYTDTQYF
TRBV7-2	.	.	TRBJ1-2	TGTGCCAGCAGCCGGGGCGACAGGACTGGCTATGGCTACACCTTC	CASSRGDRTGYGYTF
TRBV6-5	TRBD2	.	TRBJ2-1	TGTGCCAGCAGTTCACTGGCGGGGGCCTACAATGAGCAGTTCTTC	CASSSLAGAYNEQFF